The clone carrying this T cell receptor (beta chain) was observed at least ten times. Diagnosing involved the use of clinical symptoms, serum thyroxine and TRAb, thyroid ultrasound and orbital computed tomography. This sample is part of a study of T cells in Graves' hyperthyroidism and ophthalmopathy. This CDR3 has 16 amino acids. Germline V gives CDR1 SGHRS, CDR2 YFSETQ. Deletions cut 0 bases from V and 6 bases from J, with 17 bases between. TCR beta CDR3 regions were amplified from RNA. Researchers ran a first-round RT-PCR on the TCR CDR3 using the HTBI primer set. TCRdb redid the calling of the multiplex PCR reads with MiXCR, one entry per CDR3 protein. The data hold over 450,000 distinct CDR3 sequences, with about an eighth observed a single time.

The material sequenced was blood. This sequence joins TRBV5-1 and TRBJ2-3; D gene unclear. This TCR was recovered from a woman younger than 35 with Graves' hyperthyroidism. The CDR3 DNA sequence: TGCGCCAGCAGCTTGGTGCAGGTACTGACTTCTGATACGCAGTATTTT. Translating gives CASSLVQVLTSDTQYF. Full variable domain (missing parts from reference TRBV5-1 and TRBJ2-3): KAGVTQTPRYLIKTRGQQVTLSCSPISGHRSVSWYQQTPGQGLQFLFEYFSETQRNKGNFPGRFSGRQFSNSRSEMNVSTLELGDSALYLCASSLVQVLTSDTQYFGPGTRLTVL.